These T cell receptor beta chains were read from a single sample in a study of T cell repertoires in cytomegalovirus infection. These TCRs are of unknown antigen specificity. TCRdb used MiXCR to reprocess the reads, holding one entry per CDR3 protein. The repertoire has about 920,000 distinct CDR3 sequences, roughly 31% of them found once; the top ten carry around 15%. The specimen comprised cultured CD8+ T cells from PBMCs, sampled from culture after CMV antigen stimulation. These receptors came from a human donor in good health (CMV status not recorded). Some clones in this sample may be carry-over from other donors' samples. Each CDR3 is given with its conserved first and last residue. The D gene is left open where the match is weak. The size field is filled for only some rows; it gives once, few, many or a size class.

>NA|TRBV27|NA|TRBJ2-3
TGTGCCAGCAGTCCCTTTTTACATAGCAATCAGCCCCAGTATTTT
CASSPFLHSNQPQYF
>NA|TRBV7-9|NA|TRBJ1-1
TGTGCCGGGGGGGACGAGGGGGGAGCTTTCTTT
CAGGDEGGAFF
>NA|TRBV12-3/TRBV12-4|TRBD1|TRBJ2-3
TGTGCCAGCAGTTTAGGGATGGCCAGGGGGCCAGATACGCAGTATTTT
CASSLGMARGPDTQYF
>few|TRBV7-2|NA|TRBJ2-2
TGTGCCAGCAGTACTGGATCTATTTCATACACCGGGGAGCTGTTTTTT
CASSTGSISYTGELFF
>few|TRBV20-1|TRBD1|TRBJ2-1
TGCAGTGCTGGGACAGGGGGCCGGAATGAGCAGTTCTTC
CSAGTGGRNEQFF
>many|TRBV7-2|NA|TRBJ2-2
TGTGCCATCTCAGTCGTGGGCGCGGACACCGGGGAGCTGTTTTTT
CAISVVGADTGELFF
>many|TRBV20-1|NA|TRBJ1-4
TGCAGTGCTAGAGATCCCTGGGGGGACATCGAAAAACTGTTTTTT
CSARDPWGDIEKLFF
>many|TRBV7-3|TRBD2|TRBJ2-6
TGTGCCAGCAGCTTAAGGGGAGGGCTATCTGAGGCCAACGTCCTGACTTTC
CASSLRGGLSEANVLTF
>NA|TRBV4-3|TRBD1|TRBJ1-2
TGCGCCAGCAGCCAAGATTTGGGACAGTTTAACTATGGCTACACCTTC
CASSQDLGQFNYGYTF
>NA|TRBV19|NA|TRBJ1-4
TGTGCCAGTAGTATAGTATGGCAGGCCTCAATCCTTAATGAAAAACTGTTTTTT
CASSIVWQASILNEKLFF
>NA|TRBV4-2|TRBD1|TRBJ2-7
TGTGCCAGCAGCCTACTTCAAGGACAGGGGGCCCACGAGCAGTACTTC
CASSLLQGQGAHEQYF
>once|TRBV7-3|NA|TRBJ2-2
TGTGCCAGCAGCTTAGACTTGGGGATCAAATCGGCCGGGGAGCTGTTTTTT
CASSLDLGIKSAGELFF
>NA|TRBV27|NA|TRBJ2-1
TGTGCCAGCAGTTTATCGCGACTTAACAATGAGCAGTTCTTC
CASSLSRLNNEQFF
>NA|TRBV7-2|NA|TRBJ1-1
TGTGCCAGCAGCTCGGACCTCCGCACTGAAGCTTTCTTT
CASSSDLRTEAFF
>many|TRBV12-3/TRBV12-4|NA|TRBJ2-5
TGTGCCAGCAGCGGGACAACAGAGACCCAGTACTTC
CASSGTTETQYF
>NA|TRBV27|TRBD1|TRBJ2-1
TGTGCCAGCAGTCCCTCGGACAGGGGGAGTCTATACAATGAGCAGTTCTTC
CASSPSDRGSLYNEQFF
>few|TRBV7-6|NA|TRBJ1-1
TGTGCCAGCAGTCAGACAGACGGGACTGAAGCTTTCTTT
CASSQTDGTEAFF
>NA|TRBV10-1|NA|TRBJ2-3
TGCGCCAGCAGTTCCAAGGGAGTAGCGGGCACAGATACGCAGTATTTT
CASSSKGVAGTDTQYF
>NA|TRBV12-3/TRBV12-4|NA|TRBJ2-1
TGTGCCAGCAGTTTAGATACGGGCAATGAGCAGTTCTTC
CASSLDTGNEQFF
>once|TRBV7-9|NA|TRBJ1-1
TGTGCCAGCAGCTTAACTCAGGGGATAAACACTGAAGCTTTCTTT
CASSLTQGINTEAFF
>NA|TRBV7-9|TRBD1|TRBJ1-1
TGTGCCAGCAGCCGTTCGGGGACAGGGTCCACTGAAGCTTTCTTT
CASSRSGTGSTEAFF
>NA|TRBV7-2|TRBD1|TRBJ1-2
TGTGCCAGCAGCTTAGGGGGCAGGGGGATTATGTATGGCTACACCTTC
CASSLGGRGIMYGYTF
>few|TRBV14|NA|TRBJ1-1
TGTGCCAGCAGCCCTACAGGGAACCCCCACTTAGGTGAAGCTTTCTTT
CASSPTGNPHLGEAFF
>NA|TRBV27|NA|TRBJ1-5
TGTGCCAGCGGGAACTTGAATCAGCCCCAGCATTTT
CASGNLNQPQHF
>once|TRBV14|TRBD2|TRBJ2-1
TGTGCCAGCAGCCATCCCGGGACTAGCGGGGTATATGAGCAGTTCTTC
CASSHPGTSGVYEQFF
>NA|TRBV7-6|NA|TRBJ1-6
TGTGCCAGCAGCTTAGACTCCGGAGTATCACCCCTCCACTTT
CASSLDSGVSPLHF
>many|TRBV7-2|TRBD1|TRBJ1-5
TGTGCCAGCAGCTTCCGGGACAGGGGTAAGGCCCAGCATTTT
CASSFRDRGKAQHF
>NA|TRBV28|NA|TRBJ1-2
TGTGCCAGCGCGGGGGACCCTTTCAGTGACACTAACTATGGCTACACCTTC
CASAGDPFSDTNYGYTF
>NA|TRBV11-3|NA|TRBJ1-3
TGTGCCAGCAGCTGGGACGGAGGAAACACCATATATTTT
CASSWDGGNTIYF
>NA|TRBV29-1|TRBD1|TRBJ2-7
TGCAGCGTTTCACAGGGGGCAAGCTACGAGCAGTACTTC
CSVSQGASYEQYF
>NA|TRBV28|NA|TRBJ2-1
TGTGCCAGCAGATTAGGGGGGTGGGGTGAGCAGTTCTTC
CASRLGGWGEQFF
>NA|TRBV4-1|NA|TRBJ2-3
TGCGCCAGCAGCCAAGCCGGGGACCACACAGATACGCAGTATTTT
CASSQAGDHTDTQYF
>few|TRBV7-9|TRBD1|TRBJ1-6
TGTGCCAGCAGCGCTAGGGACAGGGGTAATTCACCCCTCCACTTT
CASSARDRGNSPLHF
>few|TRBV4-1|NA|TRBJ2-5
TGCGCCAGCAGCCAAATAACGGTTCAAGAGACCCAGTACTTC
CASSQITVQETQYF
>many|TRBV7-3|TRBD2|TRBJ2-3
TGTGCCAGCAGCCCGACTAGCGGGGACACAGATACGCAGTATTTT
CASSPTSGDTDTQYF
>few|TRBV27|NA|TRBJ1-5
TGTGCCAGCAGTCGTCTGGGGGGACGACAGCCCCAGCATTTT
CASSRLGGRQPQHF
>many|TRBV7-3|NA|TRBJ2-1
TGTGCCAGCAGCTTACTGGGGAACCATGAGCAGTTCTTC
CASSLLGNHEQFF
>many|TRBV6-1|NA|TRBJ2-7
TGTGCCAGCAGTGAAGGTTGGGCAGGGGCCTACGAGCAGTACTTC
CASSEGWAGAYEQYF
>NA|TRBV18|NA|TRBJ2-2
TGTGCCAGCTCACCCGAGGGCAGGGAAAACACCGGGGAGCTGTTTTTT
CASSPEGRENTGELFF
>few|TRBV28|NA|TRBJ1-5
TGTGCCAGCAGTTTATCACAGGGTCGGGGACAGCCCCAGCATTTT
CASSLSQGRGQPQHF